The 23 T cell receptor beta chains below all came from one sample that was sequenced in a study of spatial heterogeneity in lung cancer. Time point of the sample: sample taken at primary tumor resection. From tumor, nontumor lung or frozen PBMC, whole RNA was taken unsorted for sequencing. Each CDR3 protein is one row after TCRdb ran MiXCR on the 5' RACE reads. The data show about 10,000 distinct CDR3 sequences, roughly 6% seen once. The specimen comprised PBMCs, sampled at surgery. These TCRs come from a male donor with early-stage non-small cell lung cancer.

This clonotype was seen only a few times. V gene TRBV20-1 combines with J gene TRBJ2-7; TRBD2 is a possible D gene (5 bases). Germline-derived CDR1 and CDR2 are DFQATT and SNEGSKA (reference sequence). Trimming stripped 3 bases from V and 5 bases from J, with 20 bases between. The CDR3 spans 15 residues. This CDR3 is CSASTMGPGLNEQYF. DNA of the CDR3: TGCAGTGCTAGTACGATGGGCCCGGGATTAAACGAGCAGTACTTC.

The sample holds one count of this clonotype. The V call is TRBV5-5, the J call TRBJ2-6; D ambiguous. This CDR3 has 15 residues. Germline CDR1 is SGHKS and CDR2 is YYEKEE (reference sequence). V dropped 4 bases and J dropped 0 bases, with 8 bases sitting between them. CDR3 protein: CASSPPLSGANVLTF. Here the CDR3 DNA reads TGTGCCAGCAGCCCCCCCCTCTCTGGGGCCAACGTCCTGACTTTC.

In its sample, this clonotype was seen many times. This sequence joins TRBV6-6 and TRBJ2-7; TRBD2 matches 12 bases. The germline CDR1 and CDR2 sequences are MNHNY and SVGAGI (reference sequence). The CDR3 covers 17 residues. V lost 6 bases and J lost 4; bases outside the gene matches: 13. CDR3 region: CASSFLGLAGPGYEQYF. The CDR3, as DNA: TGTGCCAGCAGCTTTCTCGGACTAGCGGGGCCTGGGTACGAGCAGTACTTC.

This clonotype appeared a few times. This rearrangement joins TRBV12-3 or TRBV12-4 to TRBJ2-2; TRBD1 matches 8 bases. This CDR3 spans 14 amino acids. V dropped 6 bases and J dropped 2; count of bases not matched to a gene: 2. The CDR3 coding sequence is TGTGCCAGCAGCGGACAGGGCAACACCGGGGAGCTGTTTTTT. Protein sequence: CASSGQGNTGELFF.

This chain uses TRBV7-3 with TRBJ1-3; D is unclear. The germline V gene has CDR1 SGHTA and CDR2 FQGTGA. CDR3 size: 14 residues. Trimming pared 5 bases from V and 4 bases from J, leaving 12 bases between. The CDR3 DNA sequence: TGTGCCAGCAGCCCCTTTGGAGGAGGAAACACCATATATTTT. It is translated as CASSPFGGGNTIYF.

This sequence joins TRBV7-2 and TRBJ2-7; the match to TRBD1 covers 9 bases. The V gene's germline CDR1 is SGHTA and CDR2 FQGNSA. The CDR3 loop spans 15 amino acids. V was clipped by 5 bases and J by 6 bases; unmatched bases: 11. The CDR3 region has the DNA TGTGCCAGCAGCGTGGTCCCGGGACAGGGAATCGAGCAGTACTTC. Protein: CASSVVPGQGIEQYF.

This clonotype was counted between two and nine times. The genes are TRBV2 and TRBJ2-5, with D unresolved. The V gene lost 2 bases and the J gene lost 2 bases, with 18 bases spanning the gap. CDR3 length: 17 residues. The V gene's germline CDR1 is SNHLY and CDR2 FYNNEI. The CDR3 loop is CASSEPKDGSDQETQYF. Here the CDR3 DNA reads TGTGCCAGCAGTGAACCAAAAGACGGTTCCGATCAAGAGACCCAGTACTTC.

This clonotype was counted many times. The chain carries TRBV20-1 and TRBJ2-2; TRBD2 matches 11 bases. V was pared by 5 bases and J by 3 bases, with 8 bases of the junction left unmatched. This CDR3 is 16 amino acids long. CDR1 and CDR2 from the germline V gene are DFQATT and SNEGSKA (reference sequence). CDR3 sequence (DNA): TGCAGTGCTGAAGTTAGCGGGAGGGCCGACACCGGGGAGCTGTTTTTT. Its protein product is CSAEVSGRADTGELFF.

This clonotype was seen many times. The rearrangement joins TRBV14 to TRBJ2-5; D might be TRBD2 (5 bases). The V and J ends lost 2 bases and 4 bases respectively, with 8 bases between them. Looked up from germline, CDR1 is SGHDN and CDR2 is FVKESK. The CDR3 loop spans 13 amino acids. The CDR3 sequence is CASSQLDLETQYF. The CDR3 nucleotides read TGTGCCAGCAGCCAACTGGACTTAGAGACCCAGTACTTC.

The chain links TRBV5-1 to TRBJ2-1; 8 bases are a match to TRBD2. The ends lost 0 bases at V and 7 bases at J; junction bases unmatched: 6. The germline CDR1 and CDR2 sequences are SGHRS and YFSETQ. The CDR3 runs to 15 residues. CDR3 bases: TGCGCCAGCAGCTTGGTTACTAGCGGCGATAATGAGCAGTTCTTC. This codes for CASSLVTSGDNEQFF.

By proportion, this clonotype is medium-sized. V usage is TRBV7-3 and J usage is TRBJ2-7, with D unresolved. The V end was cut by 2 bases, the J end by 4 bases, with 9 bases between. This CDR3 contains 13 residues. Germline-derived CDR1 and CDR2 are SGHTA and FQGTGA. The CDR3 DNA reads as TGTGCCAGCAGCTTACGGAGAGGATACGAGCAGTACTTC. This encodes CASSLRRGYEQYF.

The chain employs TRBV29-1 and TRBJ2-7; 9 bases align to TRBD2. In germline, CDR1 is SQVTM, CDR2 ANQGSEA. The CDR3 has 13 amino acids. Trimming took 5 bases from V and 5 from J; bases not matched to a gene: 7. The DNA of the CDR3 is TGCAGCGTTTTGGGCGGGGGGGAGGACGAGCAGTACTTC. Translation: CSVLGGGEDEQYF.

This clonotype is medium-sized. The chain's CDR3 is CASSLSSFDQPQHF. The CDR3 nucleotides are TGTGCCAGCAGTTTATCTTCATTTGATCAGCCCCAGCATTTT. The chain uses TRBV28 and TRBJ1-5; D gene uncertain. The germline gives CDR1 MDHEN, CDR2 SYDVKM. Trimming removed 1 base from V and 5 bases from J, with 9 bases in between. This CDR3 is 14 amino acids long.

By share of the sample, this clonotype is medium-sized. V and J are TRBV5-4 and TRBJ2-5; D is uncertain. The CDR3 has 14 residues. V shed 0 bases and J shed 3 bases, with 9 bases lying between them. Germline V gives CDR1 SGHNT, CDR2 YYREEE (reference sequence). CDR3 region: CASSLGSQKETQYF. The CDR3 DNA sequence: TGTGCCAGCAGCTTGGGGTCGCAAAAAGAGACCCAGTACTTC.

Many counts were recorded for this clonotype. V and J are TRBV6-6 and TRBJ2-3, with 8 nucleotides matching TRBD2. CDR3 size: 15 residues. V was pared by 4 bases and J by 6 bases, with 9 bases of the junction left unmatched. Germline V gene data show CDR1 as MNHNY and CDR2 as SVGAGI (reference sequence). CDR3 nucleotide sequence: TGTGCCAGCAGTTCCGGGACTAGTATCATGGATACGCAGTATTTT. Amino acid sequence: CASSSGTSIMDTQYF.

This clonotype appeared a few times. The CDR3 sequence is CASRSIGAQAFF. For the CDR3, the DNA is TGTGCCAGCAGATCCATCGGGGCTCAAGCTTTCTTT. The J gene is TRBJ1-1, the V gene TRBV28; maybe TRBD1 (5 bases). V shed 6 bases and J shed 9 bases, with 14 bases lying between them. The germline V gene encodes CDR1 MDHEN and CDR2 SYDVKM. This CDR3 contains 12 residues.

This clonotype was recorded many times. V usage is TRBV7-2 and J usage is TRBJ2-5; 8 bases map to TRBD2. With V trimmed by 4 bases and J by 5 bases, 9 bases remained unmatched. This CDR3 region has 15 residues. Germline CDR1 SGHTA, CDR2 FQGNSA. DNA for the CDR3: TGTGCCAGCAGCTCCAATCCGGGGGGGCGTGAGACCCAGTACTTC. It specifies CASSSNPGGRETQYF.

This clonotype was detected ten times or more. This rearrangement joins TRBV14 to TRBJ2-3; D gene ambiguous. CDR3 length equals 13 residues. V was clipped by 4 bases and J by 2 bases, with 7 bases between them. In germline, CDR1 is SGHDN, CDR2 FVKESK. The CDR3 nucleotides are TGTGCCAGCAGCCGAATATACACAGATACGCAGTATTTT. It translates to CASSRIYTDTQYF.

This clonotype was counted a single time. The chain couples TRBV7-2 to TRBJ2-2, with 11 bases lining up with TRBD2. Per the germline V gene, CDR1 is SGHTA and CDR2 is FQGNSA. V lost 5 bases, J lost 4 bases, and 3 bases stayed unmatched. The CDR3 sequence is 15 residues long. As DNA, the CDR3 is TGTGCCAGCAGCCCCGGACTAGCGGGCACCGGGGAGCTGTTTTTT. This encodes CASSPGLAGTGELFF.

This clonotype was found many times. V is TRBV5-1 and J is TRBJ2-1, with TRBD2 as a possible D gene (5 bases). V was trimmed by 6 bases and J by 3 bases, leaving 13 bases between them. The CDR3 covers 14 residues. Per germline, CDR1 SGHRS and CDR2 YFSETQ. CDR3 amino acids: CASTRTSLYNEQFF. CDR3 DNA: TGCGCCAGCACACGCACTAGTCTCTACAATGAGCAGTTCTTC.

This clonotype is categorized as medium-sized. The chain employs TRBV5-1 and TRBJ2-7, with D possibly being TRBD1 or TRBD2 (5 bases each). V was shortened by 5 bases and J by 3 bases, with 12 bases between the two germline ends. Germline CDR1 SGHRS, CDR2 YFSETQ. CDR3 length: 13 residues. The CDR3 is CASSWDQSYEQYF. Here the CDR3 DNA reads TGCGCCAGCAGTTGGGACCAGAGCTACGAGCAGTACTTC.

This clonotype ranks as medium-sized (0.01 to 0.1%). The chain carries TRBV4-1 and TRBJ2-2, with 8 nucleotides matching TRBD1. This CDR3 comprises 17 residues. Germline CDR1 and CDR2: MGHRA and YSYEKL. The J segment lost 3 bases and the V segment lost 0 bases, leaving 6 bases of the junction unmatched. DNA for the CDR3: TGCGCCAGCAGCCAAGATGAGGGACAGGTATACACCGGGGAGCTGTTTTTT. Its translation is CASSQDEGQVYTGELFF.

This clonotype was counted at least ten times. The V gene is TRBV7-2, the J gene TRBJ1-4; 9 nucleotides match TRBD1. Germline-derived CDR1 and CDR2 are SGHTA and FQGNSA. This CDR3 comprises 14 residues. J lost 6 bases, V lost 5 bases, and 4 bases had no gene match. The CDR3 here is CASSPWTGDEKLFF. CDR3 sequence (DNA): TGTGCCAGCAGCCCCTGGACAGGGGATGAAAAACTGTTTTTT.